Listed below are T cell receptor beta chains from one sample, sequenced in a study of blood T cells in healthy people across ages. One entry per CDR3 protein results from TCRdb running MiXCR on the 5' RACE reads. The repertoire consists of about a million distinct CDR3 sequences, with roughly 43% occurring once and the leading ten covering roughly 12%. The sample was blood. The receptor source for this set is a man aged 30 to 39 in good health. Both conserved end residues are part of each CDR3. D genes are given only for firm matches. Clone size is stated in some rows and not others, as once, few, many or a class when expanded.

V gene,clone size,J gene,D gene,CDR3 protein,CDR3 DNA
TRBV21-1,-,TRBJ1-1,-,CASSKKRLADPLNTEAFF,TGTGCCAGCAGCAAAAAACGCTTGGCAGACCCACTGAACACTGAAGCTTTCTTT
TRBV4-3,many,TRBJ2-7,TRBD1,CASSQETGFTSYEQYF,TGCGCCAGCAGCCAGGAGACAGGGTTTACGTCCTACGAGCAGTACTTC
TRBV4-1,few,TRBJ1-5,-,CASSLLEDQPQHF,TGCGCCAGCAGCCTACTAGAGGATCAGCCCCAGCATTTT
TRBV12-3/TRBV12-4,-,TRBJ1-2,-,CASSFPMGGYTF,TGTGCCAGCAGTTTCCCCATGGGCGGCTACACCTTC
TRBV2,-,TRBJ2-7,TRBD2,CASETGLAGSQYF,TGTGCCAGCGAAACGGGACTAGCGGGCTCACAGTACTTC
TRBV3-1,few,TRBJ1-5,-,CASSQGGAFGNQPQHF,TGTGCCAGCAGCCAAGGGGGGGCGTTCGGCAATCAGCCCCAGCATTTT
TRBV5-6,-,TRBJ2-1,-,CASSWQGGPYNEQFF,TGTGCCAGCAGCTGGCAGGGAGGTCCATACAATGAGCAGTTCTTC
TRBV2,few,TRBJ2-5,-,CANSRRNYGTQYF,TGTGCCAACTCTAGGAGGAATTACGGGACCCAGTACTTC
TRBV11-3,few,TRBJ2-4,-,CASSPDRNIQYF,TGTGCCAGCAGCCCCGACAGAAACATTCAGTACTTC
TRBV5-1,-,TRBJ2-5,-,CASSLKADLYQETQYF,TGCGCCAGCAGCTTGAAAGCGGATCTGTACCAAGAGACCCAGTACTTC
TRBV3-1,once,TRBJ2-2,-,CASSQLGAGELFF,TGTGCCAGCAGCCAACTGGGGGCCGGGGAGCTGTTTTTT
TRBV20-1,few,TRBJ2-3,-,CSARPPMGVLDTQYF,TGCAGTGCTAGACCCCCGATGGGGGTTTTAGATACGCAGTATTTT
TRBV27,-,TRBJ2-7,-,CASSNVFTYEQYF,TGTGCCAGCAGTAATGTTTTTACCTACGAGCAGTACTTC
TRBV6-2/TRBV6-3,few,TRBJ2-7,-,CASSYSMGRGEQYF,TGTGCCAGCAGTTACTCGATGGGCAGGGGAGAGCAGTACTTC
TRBV5-1,few,TRBJ1-4,-,CASSRDGSNEKLFF,TGCGCCAGCAGCCGGGACGGCTCTAATGAAAAACTGTTTTTT
TRBV24-1,few,TRBJ2-5,-,CATRDSLERETQYF,TGTGCCACCAGGGACAGTCTAGAAAGGGAGACCCAGTACTTC
TRBV5-6,-,TRBJ2-7,TRBD2,CASSLTGLAATSKYYEQYF,TGTGCCAGCAGCCTCACGGGACTAGCGGCGACGAGTAAGTACTACGAGCAGTACTTC
TRBV10-3,-,TRBJ2-7,-,CAISELPSYEQYF,TGTGCCATCAGTGAACTTCCCTCCTACGAGCAGTACTTC
TRBV25-1,few,TRBJ2-4,-,CASSARGLAKNIQYF,TGTGCCAGCAGTGCCAGGGGATTAGCCAAAAACATTCAGTACTTC
TRBV3-1,-,TRBJ1-2,-,CASSQDKTGGRIPSNYGYTF,TGTGCCAGCAGCCAAGATAAAACCGGGGGGCGGATCCCTTCTAACTATGGCTACACCTTC
TRBV9,-,TRBJ2-5,-,CASSVAGSTSTQYF,TGTGCCAGCAGCGTAGCGGGGAGCACCTCGACCCAGTACTTC
TRBV6-4,few,TRBJ2-3,-,CASSEERETDTQYF,TGTGCCAGCAGTGAAGAAAGGGAGACAGATACGCAGTATTTT
TRBV4-1,few,TRBJ2-7,TRBD2,CASSQLSSGGAYEQYF,TGCGCCAGCAGCCAGCTGTCTAGCGGGGGGGCTTACGAGCAGTACTTC
TRBV6-5,-,TRBJ1-2,TRBD1,CASSLTGGSSNYGYTF,TGTGCCAGCAGCCTCACAGGGGGTTCATCTAACTATGGCTACACCTTC
TRBV3-1,few,TRBJ2-1,TRBD1,CASSPTPTGVDNEQFF,TGTGCCAGCAGCCCCACACCTACAGGGGTCGACAATGAGCAGTTCTTC
TRBV4-1,few,TRBJ2-7,-,CASSQYTAAEQYF,TGCGCCAGCAGCCAATACACAGCAGCCGAGCAGTACTTC
TRBV7-2,-,TRBJ2-3,-,CASSPRDRQPQYF,TGTGCCAGCAGCCCGAGGGACCGCCAGCCGCAGTATTTT
TRBV7-2,-,TRBJ1-2,TRBD1,CASSFAGQGKNYGYTF,TGTGCCAGCAGCTTCGCCGGACAGGGAAAGAACTATGGCTACACCTTC
TRBV2,many,TRBJ1-5,-,CASSDDGQPQHF,TGTGCCAGCAGTGATGACGGGCAGCCCCAGCATTTT
TRBV5-1,few,TRBJ1-1,-,CASSFRQPATEAFF,TGCGCCAGCAGCTTTCGACAGCCAGCCACTGAAGCTTTCTTT
TRBV4-3,-,TRBJ1-4,-,CARRARGEEKLFF,TGCGCCCGCAGAGCAAGGGGCGAAGAAAAATTGTTTTTT
TRBV29-1,few,TRBJ2-3,TRBD2,CSAGTSGGPTDTQYF,TGCAGCGCTGGAACTAGCGGGGGCCCCACAGATACGCAGTATTTT
TRBV10-2,-,TRBJ2-5,-,CASRAARGQETQYF,TGCGCCAGCAGGGCAGCTAGGGGGCAAGAGACCCAGTACTTC
TRBV2,few,TRBJ2-7,-,CASSGASVLTYEQYF,TGTGCCAGCAGTGGGGCTAGCGTTCTAACCTACGAGCAGTACTTC
TRBV12-3/TRBV12-4,-,TRBJ2-2,-,CASTTAAGGTGELFF,TGTGCCAGCACTACGGCGGCAGGGGGGACCGGGGAGCTGTTTTTT
TRBV24-1,-,TRBJ2-5,TRBD2,CATNLAGYNEQYF,TGCGCCACCAACCTAGCGGGGTACAATGAGCAGTACTTC
TRBV4-1,once,TRBJ2-5,TRBD2,CASSQNQRGGQETQHF,TGCGCCAGCAGCCAAAACCAGCGGGGGGGCCAGGAGACCCAGCACTTC
TRBV13,-,TRBJ2-7,TRBD2,CASSFGRLAGFPLQYF,TGTGCCAGCAGCTTCGGACGACTAGCGGGGTTCCCGCTGCAGTACTTC
TRBV20-1,-,TRBJ2-3,-,CSARGTQSDTQYF,TGCAGTGCTAGAGGAACCCAATCAGATACGCAGTATTTT
TRBV6-5,few,TRBJ2-5,-,CASSYALRETQYF,TGTGCCAGCAGTTATGCCCTCCGCGAGACCCAGTACTTC
TRBV7-2,-,TRBJ2-7,TRBD2,CASSLSRGGESQYF,TGTGCCAGCAGCTTAAGTCGGGGGGGCGAGTCCCAGTACTTC
TRBV20-1,-,TRBJ2-7,TRBD1,CSAETGGSYEQYF,TGCAGTGCTGAGACAGGGGGTTCCTACGAGCAGTACTTC
TRBV29-1,few,TRBJ1-2,TRBD1,CSVVTGDYGYTF,TGCAGCGTCGTCACAGGGGACTATGGCTACACCTTC
TRBV6-5,-,TRBJ2-5,-,CARGAVQETQYF,TGTGCCAGGGGGGCGGTCCAAGAGACCCAGTACTTC